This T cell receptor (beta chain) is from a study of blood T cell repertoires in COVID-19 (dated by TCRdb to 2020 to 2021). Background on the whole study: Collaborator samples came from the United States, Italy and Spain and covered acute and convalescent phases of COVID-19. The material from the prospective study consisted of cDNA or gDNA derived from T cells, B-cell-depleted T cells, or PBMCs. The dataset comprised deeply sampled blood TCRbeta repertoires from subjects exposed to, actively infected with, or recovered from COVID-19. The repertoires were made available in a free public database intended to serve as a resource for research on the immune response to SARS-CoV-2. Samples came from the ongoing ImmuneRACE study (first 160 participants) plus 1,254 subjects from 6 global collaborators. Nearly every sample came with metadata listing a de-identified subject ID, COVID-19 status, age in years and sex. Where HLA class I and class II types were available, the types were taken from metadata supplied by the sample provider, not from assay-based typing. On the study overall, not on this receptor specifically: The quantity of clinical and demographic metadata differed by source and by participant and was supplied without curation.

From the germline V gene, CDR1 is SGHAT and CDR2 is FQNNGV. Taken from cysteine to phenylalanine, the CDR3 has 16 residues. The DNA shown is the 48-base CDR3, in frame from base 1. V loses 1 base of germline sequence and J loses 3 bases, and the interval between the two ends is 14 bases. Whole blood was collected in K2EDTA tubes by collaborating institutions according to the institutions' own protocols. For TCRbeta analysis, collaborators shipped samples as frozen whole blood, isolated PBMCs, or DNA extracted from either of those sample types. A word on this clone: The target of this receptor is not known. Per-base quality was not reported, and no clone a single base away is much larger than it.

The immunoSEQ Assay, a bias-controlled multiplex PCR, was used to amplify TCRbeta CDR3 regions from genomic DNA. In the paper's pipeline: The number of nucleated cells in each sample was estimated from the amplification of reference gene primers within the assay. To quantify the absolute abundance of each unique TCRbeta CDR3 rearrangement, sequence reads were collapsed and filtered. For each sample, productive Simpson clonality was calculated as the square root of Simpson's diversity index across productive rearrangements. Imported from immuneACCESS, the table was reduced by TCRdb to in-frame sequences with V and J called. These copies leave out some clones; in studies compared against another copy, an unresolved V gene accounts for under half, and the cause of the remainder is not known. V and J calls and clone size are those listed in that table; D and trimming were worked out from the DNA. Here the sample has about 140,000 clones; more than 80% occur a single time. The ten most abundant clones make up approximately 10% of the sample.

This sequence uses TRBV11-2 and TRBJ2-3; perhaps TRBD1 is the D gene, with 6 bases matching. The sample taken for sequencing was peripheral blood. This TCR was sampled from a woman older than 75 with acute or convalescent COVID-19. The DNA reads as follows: TGTGCCAGCAGCTTAGGGGGGACATCCTGGACAGATACGCAGTATTTT. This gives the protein CASSLGGTSWTDTQYF.